Detailed here is one T cell receptor (beta chain). This clone was seen once. It lacks a known antigen. No much larger clonotype is one base removed from it; base qualities were not supplied. This specimen comes from a study of siplizumab effects on memory and regulatory T cells (dated by TCRdb to between 2018 and 2020). About the investigation overall: The study looked at the effect of siplizumab, an anti-CD2 antibody, on alloreactive T-cell subsets in allogeneic mixed lymphocyte reactions made from human PBMCs.

TCRbeta CDR3 sequencing was performed on sorted unstimulated T cells and on proliferating T cells recovered from mixed lymphocyte reactions. Fresh whole blood from around 10 HLA-typed healthy donors was used as the source from which PBMCs were isolated. To map where alloreactive clones came from, CD4+ regulatory T cells in the unstimulated state were FACS-sorted. A distance of 13 bases separates the germline ends of V and J, which lose 3 bases and 0 bases respectively. Based on the germline V gene (reference sequence), the CDR1 and CDR2 sequences are LNHNV and YYDKDF. The CDR3 has 16 amino acids, counting the end cysteine and phenylalanine. The only DNA kept is the CDR3, 48 bases in frame from the first base. The study at large found these results: Among mappable alloreactive CD4+ clones, an average Treg-derived fraction of roughly 71% was observed with siplizumab, compared with roughly 28% in control reactions. Unstimulated naive T cells appeared to be more diverse than memory T cells, and naive cells seemed to make a substantial contribution to the alloresponse. Because sequences below about 10^-5 frequency were poorly captured, only a minor fraction of alloreactive clones could be mapped to unstimulated subsets. Roughly 75-95% of proliferating CD4+ or CD8+ clones could not be assigned a naive or memory phenotype. Siplizumab significantly lowered the cumulative frequency of alloreactive sequences that could be traced to unstimulated CD4+ memory T cells. No functional confirmation was obtained for the suppressive function of proliferating Tregs from siplizumab cultures.

The receptor library was made with the immunoSEQ multiplex PCR assay. Each sample had some 96,000 TCR templates assayed by the deep sequencing platform. Genomic DNA extracted from sorted T cells was used for TCRbeta CDR3 sequencing. In the paper's pipeline: The R programming language was used for the clonal analysis of the TCRbeta CDR3 data. Alloreactive CD4+ and CD8+ clones were defined by comparing unstimulated samples with post-reaction CFSE-low samples. Alloreactive CD4+ clones were assigned to regulatory or non-regulatory origin by matching sequences to sorted unstimulated Treg and non-Treg repertoires. This immuneACCESS table, as held by TCRdb, lists in-frame sequences with V and J called but not all clones. Of the missing ones, under half trace to an unresolved V gene in checked studies; the others have no known cause. V, J and clone size are those of that table, while D and trimming were read from the DNA. The sample table records about 100,000 clones; more than 85% of these occur just once. Jointly, the top ten make up 0.55% to 0.8% of the sample.

The sequence was obtained from a human donor in good health. Sequencing was performed on Tregs sorted from blood. The receptor chain draws on TRBV15 and TRBJ2-3; TRBD2 could be the D gene, as 6 bases match. The CDR3 here reads CATSRAAGPSTDTQYF. The DNA sequence is as follows: TGTGCCACCAGCAGGGCGGCGGGACCTAGCACAGATACGCAGTATTTT.